The present TCR beta chain was sequenced within a study of cytomegalovirus exposure and HLA in healthy donors. Study-wide results and limits: Cytomegalovirus status was reportedly diagnosed by the classifier with high sensitivity and specificity. The listing of about 150 TCR beta chains classed them as cytomegalovirus-associated.

In regard to this clone: The antigen remains undetermined.

With 5 bases removed from V and 7 bases from J, the gap between germline ends came to 18 bases. Germline CDR1 SGHVS, CDR2 FQNEAQ. The CDR3 has 16 amino acids. Assay used: immunoSEQ multiplex PCR; TCRdb lists only in-frame clones, some missing. The sample contains 110,000 to 150,000 clones, 75% to 90% of which appear only once. Sequencing used PBMCs. V is TRBV7-8 and J is TRBJ1-6, with D maybe TRBD1 (6 bases). This TCR was sampled from a woman aged 25 to 39 in good health and CMV-seropositive. The DNA for the CDR3 is TGTGCCAGCAGCCAGTTGGGGGGGCACGGGAATTCACCCCTCCACTTT. Protein: CASSQLGGHGNSPLHF.